The entry that follows covers one T cell receptor beta chain sequence. Antigen specificity is unknown. This specimen belongs to a study of STAT3 mutations in large granular lymphocyte leukemia. The study's findings and limits: Every T-LGLL patient had at least one immunodominant TCRbeta clonotype. Clonal expansion was inferred from other time points because no sample existed at each clone's first appearance. Suggested: STAT3 mutation was not the ancestral event for these clonal expansions. After therapy, about 35% of the 18 patients switched clonotypes, all new clones STAT3 wild type.

CDR1 is SGHTA, CDR2 FQGNSA, per germline. The CDR3 consists of 14 residues. Trimming removed 5 bases at V and 1 base at J, with 9 bases between. Profiling relied on immunoSEQ multiplex PCR, and the TCRdb table lists in-frame clones only, not all of them. Counted here are roughly 9,300 clones, approximately 88% occurring once; the ten biggest clones make up roughly 84%. This sequence originates from a man aged 80 or over with T-cell large granular lymphocyte leukemia. Some clones in this sample may be carry-over from other donors' samples. The chain combines TRBV7-2 with TRBJ2-4; D is possibly TRBD1 (6 bases). Sequenced sample: peripheral blood mononuclear cells. The DNA for the CDR3 is TGTGCCAGCAGCCCCCAGGGGGCCAAAAACATTCAGTACTTC. It specifies CASSPQGAKNIQYF.